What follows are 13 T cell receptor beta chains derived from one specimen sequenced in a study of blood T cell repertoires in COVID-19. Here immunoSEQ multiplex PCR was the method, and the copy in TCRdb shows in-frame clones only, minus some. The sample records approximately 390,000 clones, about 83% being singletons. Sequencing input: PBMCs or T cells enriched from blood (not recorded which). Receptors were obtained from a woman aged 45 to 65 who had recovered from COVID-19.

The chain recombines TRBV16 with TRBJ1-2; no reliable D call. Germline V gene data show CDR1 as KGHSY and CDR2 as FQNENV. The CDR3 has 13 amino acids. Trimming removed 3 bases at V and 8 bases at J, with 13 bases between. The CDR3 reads CASSQVRDRGYTF. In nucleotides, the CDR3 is TGTGCCAGCAGCCAGGTGCGGGATCGCGGCTACACCTTC. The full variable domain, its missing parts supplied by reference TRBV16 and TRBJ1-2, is GEEVAQTPKHLVRGEGQKAKLYCAPIKGHSYVFWYQQVLKNEFKFLISFQNENVFDETGMPKERFSAKCLPNSPCSLEIQATKLEDSAVYFCASSQVRDRGYTFGSGTRLTVV.

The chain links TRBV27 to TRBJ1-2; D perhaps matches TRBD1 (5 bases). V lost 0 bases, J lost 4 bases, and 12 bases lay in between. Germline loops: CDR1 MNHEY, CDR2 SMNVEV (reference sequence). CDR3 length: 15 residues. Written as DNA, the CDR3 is TGTGCCAGCAGTTTATCGTGGGGGGAAAGCTATGGCTACACCTTC. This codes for CASSLSWGESYGYTF.

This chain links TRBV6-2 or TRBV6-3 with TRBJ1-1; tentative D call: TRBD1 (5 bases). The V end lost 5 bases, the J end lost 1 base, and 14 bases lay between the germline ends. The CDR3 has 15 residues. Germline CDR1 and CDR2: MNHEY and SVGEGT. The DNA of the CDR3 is TGTGCCAGCAGTACCGCAAGTCAGGGGAACACTGAAGCTTTCTTT. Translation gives CASSTASQGNTEAFF.

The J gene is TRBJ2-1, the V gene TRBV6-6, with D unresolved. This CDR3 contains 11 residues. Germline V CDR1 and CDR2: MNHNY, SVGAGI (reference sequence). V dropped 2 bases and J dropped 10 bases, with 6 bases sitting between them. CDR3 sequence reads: CASSYANEQFF. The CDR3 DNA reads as TGTGCCAGCAGTTACGCGAACGAGCAGTTCTTC.

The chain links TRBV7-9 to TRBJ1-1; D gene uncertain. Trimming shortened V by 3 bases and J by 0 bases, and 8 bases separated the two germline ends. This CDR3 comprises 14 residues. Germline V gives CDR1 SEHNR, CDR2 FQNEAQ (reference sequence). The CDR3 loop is CASSFSDMNTEAFF. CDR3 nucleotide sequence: TGTGCCAGCAGCTTTTCAGACATGAACACTGAAGCTTTCTTT.

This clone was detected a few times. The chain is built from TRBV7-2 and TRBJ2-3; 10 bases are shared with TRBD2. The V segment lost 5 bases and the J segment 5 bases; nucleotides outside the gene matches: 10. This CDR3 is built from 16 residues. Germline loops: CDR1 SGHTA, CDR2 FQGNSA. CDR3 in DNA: TGTGCCAGCAGCCCATTAGCGGGGGGCCGAGGAGATACGCAGTATTTT. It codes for CASSPLAGGRGDTQYF.

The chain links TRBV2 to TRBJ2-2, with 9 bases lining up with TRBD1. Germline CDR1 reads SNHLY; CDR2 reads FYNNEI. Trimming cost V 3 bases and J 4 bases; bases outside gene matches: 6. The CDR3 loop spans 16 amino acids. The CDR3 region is CASSEGQGFTTGELFF. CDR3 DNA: TGTGCCAGCAGTGAGGGACAGGGTTTTACCACCGGGGAGCTGTTTTTT. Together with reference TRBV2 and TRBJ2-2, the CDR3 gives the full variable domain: EPEVTQTPSHQVTQMGQEVILRCVPISNHLYFYWYRQILGQKVEFLVSFYNNEISEKSEIFDDQFSVERPDGSNFTLKIRSTKLEDSAMYFCASSEGQGFTTGELFFGEGSRLTVL.

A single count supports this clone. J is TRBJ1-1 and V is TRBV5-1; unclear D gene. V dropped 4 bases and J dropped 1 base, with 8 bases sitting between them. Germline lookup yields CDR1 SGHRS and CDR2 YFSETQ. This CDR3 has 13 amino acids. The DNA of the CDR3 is TGCGCCAGCAGCCCAGAGGGGAACACTGAAGCTTTCTTT. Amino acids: CASSPEGNTEAFF.

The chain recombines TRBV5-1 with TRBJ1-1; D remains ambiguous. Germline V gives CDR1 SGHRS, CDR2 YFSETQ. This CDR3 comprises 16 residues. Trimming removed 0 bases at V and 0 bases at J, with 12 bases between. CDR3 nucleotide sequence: TGCGCCAGCAGCTTGGCCCGGTATCAAATGAACACTGAAGCTTTCTTT. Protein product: CASSLARYQMNTEAFF. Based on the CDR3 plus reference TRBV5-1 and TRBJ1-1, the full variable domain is KAGVTQTPRYLIKTRGQQVTLSCSPISGHRSVSWYQQTPGQGLQFLFEYFSETQRNKGNFPGRFSGRQFSNSRSEMNVSTLELGDSALYLCASSLARYQMNTEAFFGQGTRLTVV.

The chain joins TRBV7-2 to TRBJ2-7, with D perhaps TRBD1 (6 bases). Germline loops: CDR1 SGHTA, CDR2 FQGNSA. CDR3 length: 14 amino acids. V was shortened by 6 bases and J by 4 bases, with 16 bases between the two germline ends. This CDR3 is CASSSPGQAYEQYF. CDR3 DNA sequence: TGTGCCAGCAGTTCGCCGGGACAAGCGTACGAGCAGTACTTC.

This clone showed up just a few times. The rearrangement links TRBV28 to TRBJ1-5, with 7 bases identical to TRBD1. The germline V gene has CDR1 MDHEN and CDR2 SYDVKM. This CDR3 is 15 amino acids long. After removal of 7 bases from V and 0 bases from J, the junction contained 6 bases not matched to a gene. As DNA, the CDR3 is TGTGCCAGCACTTGGACAGGTAATAGCAATCAGCCCCAGCATTTT. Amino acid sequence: CASTWTGNSNQPQHF.

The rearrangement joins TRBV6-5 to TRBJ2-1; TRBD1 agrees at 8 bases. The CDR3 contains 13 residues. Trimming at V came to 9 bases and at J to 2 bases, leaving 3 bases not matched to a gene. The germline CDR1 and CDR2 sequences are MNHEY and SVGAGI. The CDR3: CASGQGPYNEQFF. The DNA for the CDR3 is TGTGCCAGTGGACAGGGACCCTACAATGAGCAGTTCTTC.

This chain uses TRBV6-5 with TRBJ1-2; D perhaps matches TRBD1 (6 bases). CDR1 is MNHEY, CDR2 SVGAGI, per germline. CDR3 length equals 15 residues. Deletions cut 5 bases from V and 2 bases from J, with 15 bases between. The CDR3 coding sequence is TGTGCCAGCAGTCCGACAGGAGTCGTCAACTATGGCTACACCTTC. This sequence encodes CASSPTGVVNYGYTF.